This passage covers 16 T cell receptor beta chains from one sample sequenced in a study of T cell repertoires in cytomegalovirus infection. These receptors' antigens are unknown. From the reads, TCRdb called clonotypes with MiXCR, one entry per CDR3 protein. The sample shows around 750,000 distinct CDR3 sequences, approximately 29% of them seen only once. The sequencing used cultured CD8+ T cells from PBMCs, collected from culture after CMV antigen stimulation. The source of these receptors is a human donor in good health (CMV status not recorded). Some clones in this sample may be carry-over from other donors' samples.

The chain is built from TRBV6-1 and TRBJ1-1; TRBD1 is a possible D gene (5 bases). CDR1 MNHNS and CDR2 SASEGT come from the germline V gene. The CDR3 sequence is 15 residues long. Between the trimmed V and J ends, which lost 6 bases and 0 bases, there was a span of 14 bases. DNA for the CDR3: TGTGCCAGCAGCGAGATGGGGCAGCTGAACACTGAAGCTTTCTTT. This gives the protein CASSEMGQLNTEAFF.

At least ten counts were recorded for this clonotype. The V call is TRBV7-9, the J call TRBJ2-2; TRBD2 might be the D (6 bases). The germline V and J ends were trimmed by 8 bases and 6 bases, with 16 bases remaining between them. Germline-derived CDR1 and CDR2 are SEHNR and FQNEAQ (reference sequence). This CDR3 contains 14 residues. The CDR3 sequence is CASFGGVFPGELFF. The CDR3 DNA sequence: TGTGCCAGCTTCGGAGGGGTTTTTCCCGGGGAGCTGTTTTTT.

The gene calls are TRBV19 and TRBJ2-7; TRBD2 might be the D (6 bases). Deletions cut 3 bases from V and 5 bases from J, with 11 bases between. In germline, CDR1 is LNHDA, CDR2 SQIVND (reference sequence). This CDR3 has 13 amino acids. CDR3 sequence: CASSMGGVNEQYF. CDR3 DNA sequence: TGTGCCAGTAGTATGGGGGGTGTCAACGAGCAGTACTTC.

This clonotype has a handful of counts. The CDR3 region is CASSEVDGRGEAFF. CDR3 sequence (DNA): TGTGCCAGCAGTGAAGTGGATGGGCGGGGTGAAGCTTTCTTT. The chain joins TRBV2 to TRBJ1-1; D gene ambiguous. The germline V gene encodes CDR1 SNHLY and CDR2 FYNNEI. The V end was cut by 1 base, the J end by 7 bases, with 13 bases between. This CDR3 is built from 14 residues.

V is TRBV18 and J is TRBJ2-7; perhaps TRBD2 as D (5 bases). Trimming pared 6 bases from V and 3 bases from J, leaving 12 bases between. The CDR3 totals 13 residues. Germline CDR1 reads KGHSH; CDR2 reads LQKENI. In DNA, the CDR3 is TGTGCCAGCTCTCCGGGCGGGTACTACGAGCAGTACGTC. This encodes CASSPGGYYEQYV.

On this clonotype: At one end the junction does not follow the germline gene, possibly because of a read error. The rearrangement links TRBV27 to TRBJ2-3, with no clear D. Germline V gene sequence: CDR1 MNHEY, CDR2 SMNVEV (reference sequence). This CDR3 spans 14 amino acids. CDR3 region: CASGQTLGTDTQYF. CDR3 DNA sequence: TGTGCCAGCGGCCAGACGCTGGGCACGGATACGCAGTATTTT.

The rearrangement links TRBV29-1 to TRBJ2-1; TRBD1 aligns across 7 bases. Germline assignment: CDR1 SQVTM and CDR2 ANQGSEA. The CDR3 spans 11 residues. V lost 4 bases to trimming and J lost 8 bases; unmatched junction nucleotides: 2. The CDR3 loop is CSVGQGDEQFF. The CDR3 nucleotides read TGCAGCGTTGGACAGGGCGATGAGCAGTTCTTC.

This clonotype was picked up a small number of times. CDR3 sequence reads: CASTHQAASTDTQYF. CDR3 nucleotide sequence: TGTGCCAGCACCCACCAGGCAGCTAGCACAGATACGCAGTATTTT. This chain connects TRBV28 to TRBJ2-3; D ambiguous. Germline V gene lookup returns CDR1 MDHEN and CDR2 SYDVKM. Trimming removed 7 bases at V and 0 bases at J, with 14 bases between. The CDR3 consists of 15 residues.

A few counts support this clonotype. The V and J genes are TRBV27 and TRBJ2-7, with D hard to call. The V end was cut by 2 bases, the J end by 3 bases, with 11 bases between. The CDR3 is 14 amino acids. Germline CDR1 and CDR2: MNHEY and SMNVEV (reference sequence). The CDR3 DNA reads TGTGCCAGCAGTTTAGGGCAGGATGACTACGAGCAGTACTTC. The encoded protein is CASSLGQDDYEQYF.

This clonotype has only a few counts. The CDR3 spells CSAKETLTGELFF. CDR3 in DNA: TGCAGTGCCAAAGAGACCCTCACCGGGGAGCTGTTTTTT. The chain employs TRBV20-1 and TRBJ2-2; D is ambiguous. V was shortened by 6 bases and J by 4 bases, with 12 bases between the two germline ends. The length of the CDR3 is 13 residues. CDR1 is DFQATT, CDR2 SNEGSKA, per germline (reference sequence).

V is TRBV12-3 or TRBV12-4 and J is TRBJ1-6, with 9 bases that match TRBD1. This CDR3 spans 15 amino acids. The J segment lost 4 bases and the V segment lost 7 bases, leaving 5 bases of the junction unmatched. CDR3 amino acids: CASISGTGYNSPLHF. The DNA for the CDR3 is TGTGCCAGCATTTCCGGGACAGGGTATAATTCACCCCTCCACTTT.

V is TRBV7-9 and J is TRBJ2-1; 8 bases align to TRBD1. In germline, CDR1 is SEHNR, CDR2 FQNEAQ (reference sequence). V shed 4 bases and J 0 bases; nucleotides not matched to a gene: 5. The length of the CDR3 is 16 residues. This CDR3 is CASSSDRDLSYNEQFF. As DNA, the CDR3 is TGTGCCAGCAGCTCGGACAGGGATCTCTCCTACAATGAGCAGTTCTTC.

This clonotype was counted ten times or more. The V gene is TRBV7-6, the J gene TRBJ2-1, with TRBD2 identical over 11 bases. The CDR3 spans 15 residues. V lost 5 bases to trimming and J lost 6 bases; unmatched junction nucleotides: 6. Germline CDR1 is SGHVS and CDR2 is FNYEAQ. The CDR3 sequence: CASSPSGGTPNEQFF. The CDR3 nucleotides read TGTGCCAGCAGCCCTAGCGGGGGGACCCCCAATGAGCAGTTCTTC.

CDR3 sequence reads: CASSSTGDSPDTQYF. The CDR3 bases are TGTGCCAGCAGCTCCACCGGGGACTCCCCCGATACGCAGTATTTT. This sequence joins TRBV6-2 or TRBV6-3 and TRBJ2-3; D perhaps matches TRBD2 (6 bases). Germline CDR1 and CDR2: MNHEY and SVGEGT. Trimming shortened V by 6 bases and J by 6 bases, and 19 bases separated the two germline ends. CDR3 length: 15 amino acids.

This clonotype was counted a few times. V is TRBV6-5 and J is TRBJ2-2; 7 positions match TRBD1. The CDR3 is made up of 18 amino acids. Germline CDR1 reads MNHEY; CDR2 reads SVGAGI. With V trimmed by 4 bases and J by 3 bases, 14 bases remained unmatched. This CDR3 reads CASSSDQRTGADTGELFF. The CDR3 DNA follows: TGTGCCAGCAGTTCCGACCAGAGAACAGGGGCCGACACCGGGGAGCTGTTTTTT.

V gene TRBV7-9 combines with J gene TRBJ1-1; D is unresolved. The CDR3 is 12 residues long. With 2 bases removed from V and 6 bases from J, the gap between germline ends came to 7 bases. The germline V gene encodes CDR1 SEHNR and CDR2 FQNEAQ (reference sequence). CDR3 bases: TGTGCCAGCAGCTTATTTGGGGCTGAAGCTTTCTTT. Protein sequence: CASSLFGAEAFF.